This TCR beta chain was sequenced during a study of blood T cell repertoires in COVID-19. Study summary: The origin of the acute and convalescent COVID-19 samples was the United States, Italy and Spain.

Under the authors' procedure: Reference gene primer amplification gave estimated nucleated cell counts. Assay: immunoSEQ multiplex PCR; the TCRdb copy retains only in-frame clones and omits some. The V and J calls and the clone size are those of that table, but D and trimming were determined from the DNA. This sample has around 300,000 clones, with around 90% found just once. V trimming: 0 bases; J trimming: 10 bases; junction bases outside the gene matches: 9. In germline, CDR1 is SGHDT, CDR2 YYEEEE. The CDR3 has 15 amino acids. The clonotype comes from a man aged 18-30 years with active or convalescent COVID-19. Material for sequencing was peripheral blood. V usage is TRBV5-6 and J usage is TRBJ2-1; 8 nucleotides agree with TRBD2. The chain's CDR3 is CASSLDKRGRTEQFF. For the CDR3, the DNA is TGTGCCAGCAGCTTGGATAAGCGGGGGCGAACGGAGCAGTTCTTC.